The 9 T cell receptor beta chains below all came from one sample that was sequenced in a study of control samples from healthy donors and cancer patients. Assay used: immunoSEQ multiplex PCR; TCRdb lists only in-frame clones, some missing. The table shows more than 95,000 clones, with approximately 90% occurring only once. Sequencing was performed on blood. The receptors were sampled from a woman aged 70-85 years in good health.

The chain recombines TRBV9 with TRBJ1-1; D uncertain. The CDR3 has 13 residues. The V and J ends lost 3 bases and 5 bases respectively, with 11 bases between them. Germline CDR1 reads SGDLS; CDR2 reads YYNGEE. CDR3 in amino acids: CASSATRRTEAFF. The DNA of the CDR3 is TGTGCCAGCAGCGCGACCCGGAGGACTGAAGCTTTCTTT.

The chain links TRBV3-1 (or the pseudogene TRBV3-2) to TRBJ1-6, with TRBD1 matching 8 bases. The length of the CDR3 is 13 residues. V lost 3 bases to trimming and J lost 11 bases; unmatched junction nucleotides: 3. The germline gives CDR1 LGHDT, CDR2 YNNKEL (reference sequence). In DNA, the CDR3 is TGTGCCAGCAGCCAGGACAGGGAAGCACCCCTCCACTTT. Its translation: CASSQDREAPLHF.

The gene calls are TRBV5-1 and TRBJ1-5; D perhaps matches TRBD1 (5 bases). The V gene's germline CDR1 is SGHRS and CDR2 YFSETQ. This CDR3 has 14 amino acids. Trimming took 2 bases from V and 3 from J, leaving 9 bases between them. The CDR3 sequence: CASSLTGTNQPQHF. The CDR3 nucleotides read TGCGCCAGCAGCTTAACAGGTACCAATCAGCCCCAGCATTTT.

The chain uses TRBV19 and TRBJ1-2; D not certain. The germline CDR1 and CDR2 sequences are LNHDA and SQIVND (reference sequence). The CDR3 totals 14 residues. V lost 7 bases, J lost 1 base, and 13 bases lay in between. The CDR3, as DNA: TGTGCCAGTACCCCGACCAAAATTAACTATGGCTACACCTTC. This codes for CASTPTKINYGYTF.

This sequence joins TRBV14 and TRBJ2-3, with D perhaps matching TRBD1 (5 bases). Per germline, CDR1 SGHDN and CDR2 FVKESK. V gave up 1 base and J gave up 5 bases, with 19 bases separating them. The CDR3 is made up of 17 amino acids. CDR3 protein: CASSQALRTQVVDTQYF. In DNA form, the CDR3 reads TGTGCCAGCAGCCAAGCTCTCCGGACACAGGTCGTAGATACGCAGTATTTT.

This clone occurred once. V is TRBV5-4 and J is TRBJ1-3; D is undetermined. CDR1 and CDR2 (germline): SGHNT, YYREEE (reference sequence). V was shortened by 2 bases and J by 7 bases, with 13 bases between the two germline ends. CDR3 length: 14 amino acids. CDR3 coding DNA: TGTGCCAGCAGCTTCGAAAAAGTGATTAACACCATATATTTT. Amino acid sequence: CASSFEKVINTIYF.

The V and J genes are TRBV5-1 and TRBJ1-2; D is unclear. CDR3 length: 16 amino acids. The V end lost 3 bases, the J end lost 2 bases, and 17 bases lay between the germline ends. The V gene's germline CDR1 is SGHRS and CDR2 YFSETQ. The CDR3 loop reads CASSSPGNPTNYGYTF. The CDR3, as DNA: TGCGCCAGCAGCTCTCCGGGAAATCCCACGAACTATGGCTACACCTTC. The whole variable domain, filled in from reference TRBV5-1 and TRBJ1-2, reads KAGVTQTPRYLIKTRGQQVTLSCSPISGHRSVSWYQQTPGQGLQFLFEYFSETQRNKGNFPGRFSGRQFSNSRSEMNVSTLELGDSALYLCASSSPGNPTNYGYTFGSGTRLTVV.

V is TRBV9 and J is TRBJ2-2; D perhaps matches TRBD2 (6 bases). CDR1 is SGDLS, CDR2 YYNGEE, per germline. The V and J ends lost 0 bases and 4 bases respectively, with 13 bases between them. The CDR3 spans 16 residues. The CDR3 here is CASSVVREVGTGELFF. CDR3 nucleotides: TGTGCCAGCAGCGTAGTCAGGGAGGTAGGCACCGGGGAGCTGTTTTTT.

This clone was seen more than once but under ten times. This chain connects TRBV4-3 to TRBJ2-1; 8 bases match TRBD1. The CDR3 covers 16 residues. V lost 1 base to trimming and J lost 7 bases; unmatched junction nucleotides: 9. Germline V gives CDR1 LGHNA, CDR2 YSLEER. The CDR3 loop reads CASSQGYRGVYNEQFF. The CDR3 nucleotides are TGCGCCAGCAGCCAAGGCTACAGGGGGGTGTATAATGAGCAGTTCTTC.